A single sample is the source of the 17 T cell receptor beta chains below, sequenced in a study of vaccination effects on CD4 cells after COVID-19 (dated by TCRdb to 2022 to 2024). Libraries were built with the immunoSEQ multiplex PCR assay. TCRdb limited this immuneACCESS table to in-frame rearrangements with V and J called. A share of clones is missing; checked studies link under half to unresolved V genes, and the rest is unexplained. The sample profile shows roughly 55,000 clones; about 78% of them were found once. Together, the top ten hold roughly 2% of the sample. The ViraFEST assay stimulated PBMC with viral peptide pools and then used TCR sequencing to identify antigen-specific CD4+ T cell clonotypes by expansion. After around eleven days of culture, CD4+ T cells were isolated with the EasySep CD4+ T cell isolation kit. Each participant received two doses of an mRNA SARS-CoV-2 vaccine, either BNT162b2 or mRNA-1273.

Their antigens remain unidentified. The source material was CD4+ T cells from PBMCs cultured with HCoV-OC43 spike peptides, sampled after COVID-19 vaccination. The cell subset or site label, read with the paper, signifies: HCoV-OC43 spike overlapping peptide pool stimulation. These receptors were obtained from a human donor who received a COVID-19 vaccine.

The CDR3 spells CASSLDRISYNEQFF. CDR3 nucleotide sequence: TGCGCCAGCAGCTTGGACAGGATTTCCTACAATGAGCAGTTCTTC. The chain combines TRBV5-1 with TRBJ2-1, with D tentatively TRBD1 (5 bases). Trimming stripped 0 bases from V and 1 base from J, with 8 bases between. Germline CDR1 is SGHRS and CDR2 is YFSETQ. The CDR3 extends over 15 amino acids. Filled out from reference TRBV5-1 and TRBJ2-1, the complete variable domain reads KAGVTQTPRYLIKTRGQQVTLSCSPISGHRSVSWYQQTPGQGLQFLFEYFSETQRNKGNFPGRFSGRQFSNSRSEMNVSTLELGDSALYLCASSLDRISYNEQFFGPGTRLTVL.

The CDR3 protein is CASSKQGGTEAFF. The CDR3 DNA follows: TGTGCCAGCAGTAAACAGGGAGGGACTGAAGCTTTCTTT. The gene calls are TRBV28 and TRBJ1-1; D may be TRBD1 (6 bases). The germline gives CDR1 MDHEN, CDR2 SYDVKM. Trimming removed 5 bases at V and 5 bases at J, with 12 bases between. The length of the CDR3 is 13 residues. The complete variable domain, with remaining parts taken from reference TRBV28 and TRBJ1-1, reads DVKVTQSSRYLVKRTGEKVFLECVQDMDHENMFWYRQDPGLGLRLIYFSYDVKMKEKGDIPEGYSVSREKKERFSLILESASTNQTSMYLCASSKQGGTEAFFGQGTRLTVV.

The DNA of the CDR3 is TGTGCCAGTAGTATGCGGGGCCTGTCAGGGGGCACTGAAGCTTTCTTT. Translating it yields CASSMRGLSGGTEAFF. This chain uses TRBV19 with TRBJ1-1; 7 nucleotides agree with TRBD1. The V and J ends lost 3 bases and 4 bases, in that order; junction bases with no gene match: 11. CDR3 size: 16 residues. Germline V lookup: CDR1 LNHDA, CDR2 SQIVND (reference sequence).

This sequence joins TRBV3-1 (or the pseudogene TRBV3-2) and TRBJ2-1; 12 bases map to TRBD2. Germline V gene data show CDR1 as LGHDT and CDR2 as YNNKEL (reference sequence). This CDR3 has 14 amino acids. Losses at the gene ends were 4 bases for V and 9 bases for J; bases not matched to a gene: 4. The DNA of the CDR3 is TGTGCCAGCAGCCTCGGACTAGCGGGGACTGAGCAGTTCTTC. Amino acid sequence: CASSLGLAGTEQFF.

V is TRBV7-2 and J is TRBJ2-5; 7 positions agree with TRBD2. Germline V gives CDR1 SGHTA, CDR2 FQGNSA. The CDR3 is 14 residues long. With V trimmed by 5 bases and J by 4 bases, 7 bases remained unmatched. The CDR3 sequence: CASSPRLAGETQYF. In DNA, the CDR3 is TGTGCCAGCAGCCCGCGACTAGCTGGAGAGACCCAGTACTTC.

The V call is TRBV4-3, the J call TRBJ2-1; D gene uncertain. The CDR3 spans 14 residues. V was clipped by 4 bases and J by 0 bases, with 7 bases between them. The germline V gene has CDR1 LGHNA and CDR2 YSLEER. The CDR3 loop reads CASSLFSSYNEQFF. The CDR3 DNA sequence: TGCGCCAGCAGCCTTTTTAGCTCCTACAATGAGCAGTTCTTC.

This clone was seen only a few times. The chain carries TRBV27 and TRBJ1-4, with D maybe TRBD1 (5 bases). This CDR3 comprises 14 residues. CDR1 is MNHEY and CDR2 is SMNVEV in the germline V gene (reference sequence). Trimming stripped 0 bases from V and 13 bases from J, with 15 bases between. The CDR3 DNA reads as TGTGCCAGCAGTTTATCCCGGGACGCTGGGGGACTGTTTTTT. Amino acid sequence: CASSLSRDAGGLFF.

The chain carries TRBV3-1 (or the pseudogene TRBV3-2) and TRBJ2-1; 12 positions match TRBD2. Germline loops: CDR1 LGHDT, CDR2 YNNKEL (reference sequence). The junction had 5 bases not matched to a gene; V was cut back by 2 bases and J by 6 bases. The CDR3 contains 16 residues. The CDR3 loop reads CASSQLAGGPGNEQFF. The DNA for the CDR3 is TGTGCCAGCAGCCAACTAGCGGGGGGGCCAGGCAATGAGCAGTTCTTC.

This clone was counted between two and nine times. This chain connects TRBV5-1 to TRBJ1-6; TRBD1 matches at 8 bases. The CDR3 spans 15 residues. J was trimmed by 7 bases and V by 2 bases; bases with no gene match: 5. CDR1 and CDR2 (germline): SGHRS, YFSETQ. Here the CDR3 reads CASSFTGTGNSPLHF. Here the CDR3 DNA reads TGCGCCAGCAGCTTTACCGGGACAGGCAATTCACCCCTCCACTTT.

The chain recombines TRBV5-4 with TRBJ1-1; 8 positions agree with TRBD1. Losses at the gene ends were 3 bases for V and 1 base for J; bases not matched to a gene: 11. The CDR3 has 17 amino acids. Looked up from germline, CDR1 is SGHNT and CDR2 is YYREEE (reference sequence). This CDR3 is CASSSRTGKSANTEAFF. The DNA of the CDR3 is TGTGCCAGCAGCTCGCGGACAGGGAAGTCGGCGAACACTGAAGCTTTCTTT.

This clone was seen a few times. This rearrangement joins TRBV7-9 to TRBJ2-3; a weak D match, TRBD2 (5 bases). This CDR3 contains 13 residues. The V gene's germline CDR1 is SEHNR and CDR2 FQNEAQ (reference sequence). V was pared by 5 bases and J by 6 bases, with 12 bases between. DNA for the CDR3: TGTGCCAGCAGCACAGCGTTAGCGGATACGCAGTATTTT. As protein: CASSTALADTQYF.

The genes are TRBV6-5 and TRBJ2-2; D unresolved. V was shortened by 2 bases and J by 4 bases, with 14 bases between the two germline ends. Germline CDR1 reads MNHEY; CDR2 reads SVGAGI. The CDR3 runs to 16 residues. CDR3 nucleotide sequence: TGTGCCAGCAGTTACGGAAATCTGGGCGCCACCGGGGAGCTGTTTTTT. Translated: CASSYGNLGATGELFF.

This sequence joins TRBV7-8 and TRBJ1-5; possibly TRBD1 for D (5 bases). V lost 6 bases, J lost 7 bases, and 19 bases lay in between. The CDR3 consists of 15 residues. Germline V CDR1 and CDR2: SGHVS, FQNEAQ. The CDR3 DNA is TGTGCCAGCAGGGGCCTTGGGACGGGGGAACAGCCCCAGCATTTT. Protein sequence: CASRGLGTGEQPQHF.

This chain uses TRBV19 with TRBJ2-5; 9 nucleotides agree with TRBD1. This CDR3 has 14 amino acids. The junction had 5 bases not matched to a gene; V was cut back by 5 bases and J by 4 bases. Germline values: CDR1 LNHDA, CDR2 SQIVND (reference sequence). CDR3 region: CASSVQGAGETQYF. The CDR3 DNA reads as TGTGCCAGTAGTGTACAGGGGGCAGGAGAGACCCAGTACTTC.

V gene TRBV9 combines with J gene TRBJ2-1; D gene unclear. This CDR3 comprises 13 residues. Between the trimmed V and J ends, which lost 0 bases and 4 bases, there was a span of 5 bases. Germline lookup yields CDR1 SGDLS and CDR2 YYNGEE. Here the CDR3 DNA reads TGTGCCAGCAGCGTAGCTTTTTACAATGAGCAGTTCTTC. Protein sequence: CASSVAFYNEQFF. Using reference TRBV9 and TRBJ2-1 for the parts outside the CDR3, the full variable domain is DSGVTQTPKHLITATGQRVTLRCSPRSGDLSVYWYQQSLDQGLQFLIQYYNGEERAKGNILERFSAQQFPDLHSELNLSSLELGDSALYFCASSVAFYNEQFFGPGTRLTVL.

The chain recombines TRBV7-3 with TRBJ2-2, with D perhaps matching TRBD1 (6 bases). Germline V gene lookup returns CDR1 SGHTA and CDR2 FQGTGA. There are 15 residues in the CDR3. With 6 bases removed from V and 2 bases from J, the gap between germline ends came to 13 bases. The CDR3 here is CASRPTGLNTGELFF. The CDR3 region has the DNA TGTGCCAGCAGGCCTACAGGGCTTAACACCGGGGAGCTGTTTTTT.

The gene calls are TRBV12-3 or TRBV12-4 and TRBJ1-3, with D perhaps matching TRBD1 (5 bases). This CDR3 comprises 11 residues. V gave up 4 bases and J gave up 7 bases, with 5 bases separating them. For the CDR3, the DNA is TGTGCCAGCAGTTACAGGAACACCATATATTTT. Translation gives CASSYRNTIYF.